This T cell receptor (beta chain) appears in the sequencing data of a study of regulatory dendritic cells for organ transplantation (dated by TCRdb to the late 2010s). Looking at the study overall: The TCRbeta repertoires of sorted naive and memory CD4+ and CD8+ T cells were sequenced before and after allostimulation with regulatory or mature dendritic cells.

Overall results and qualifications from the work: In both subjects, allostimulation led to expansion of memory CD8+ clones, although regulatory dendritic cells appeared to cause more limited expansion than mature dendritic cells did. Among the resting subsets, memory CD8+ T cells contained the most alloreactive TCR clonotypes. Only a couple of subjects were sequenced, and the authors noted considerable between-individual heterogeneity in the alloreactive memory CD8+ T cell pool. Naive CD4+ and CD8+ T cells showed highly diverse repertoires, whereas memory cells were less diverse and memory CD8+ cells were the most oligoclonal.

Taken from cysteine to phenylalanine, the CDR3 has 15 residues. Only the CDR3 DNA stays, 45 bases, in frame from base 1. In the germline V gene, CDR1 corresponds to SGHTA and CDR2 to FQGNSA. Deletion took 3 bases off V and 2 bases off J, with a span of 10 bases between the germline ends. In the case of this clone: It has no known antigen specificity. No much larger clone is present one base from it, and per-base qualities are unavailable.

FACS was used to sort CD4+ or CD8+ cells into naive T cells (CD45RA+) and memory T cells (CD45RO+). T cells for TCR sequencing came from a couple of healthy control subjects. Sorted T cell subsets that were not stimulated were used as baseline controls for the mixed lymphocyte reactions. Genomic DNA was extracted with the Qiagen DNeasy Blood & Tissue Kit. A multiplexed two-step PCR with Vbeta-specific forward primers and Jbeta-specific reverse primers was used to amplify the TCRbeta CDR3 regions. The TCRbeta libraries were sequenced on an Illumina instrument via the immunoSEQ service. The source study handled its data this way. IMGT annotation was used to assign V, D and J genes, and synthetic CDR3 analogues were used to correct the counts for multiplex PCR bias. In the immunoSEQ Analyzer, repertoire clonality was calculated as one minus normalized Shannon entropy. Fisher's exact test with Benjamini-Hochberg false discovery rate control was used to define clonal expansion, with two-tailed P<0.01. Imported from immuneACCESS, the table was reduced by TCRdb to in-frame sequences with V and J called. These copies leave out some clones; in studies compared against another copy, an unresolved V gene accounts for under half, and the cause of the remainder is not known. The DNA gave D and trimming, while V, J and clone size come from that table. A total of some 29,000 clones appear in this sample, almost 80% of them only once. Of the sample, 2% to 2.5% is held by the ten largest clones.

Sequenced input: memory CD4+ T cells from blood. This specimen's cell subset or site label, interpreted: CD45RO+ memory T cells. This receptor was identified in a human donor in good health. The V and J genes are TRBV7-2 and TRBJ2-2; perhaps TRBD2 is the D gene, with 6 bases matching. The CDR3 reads CASSFDSGNTGELFF. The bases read TGTGCCAGCAGCTTCGATAGCGGAAACACCGGGGAGCTGTTTTTT.